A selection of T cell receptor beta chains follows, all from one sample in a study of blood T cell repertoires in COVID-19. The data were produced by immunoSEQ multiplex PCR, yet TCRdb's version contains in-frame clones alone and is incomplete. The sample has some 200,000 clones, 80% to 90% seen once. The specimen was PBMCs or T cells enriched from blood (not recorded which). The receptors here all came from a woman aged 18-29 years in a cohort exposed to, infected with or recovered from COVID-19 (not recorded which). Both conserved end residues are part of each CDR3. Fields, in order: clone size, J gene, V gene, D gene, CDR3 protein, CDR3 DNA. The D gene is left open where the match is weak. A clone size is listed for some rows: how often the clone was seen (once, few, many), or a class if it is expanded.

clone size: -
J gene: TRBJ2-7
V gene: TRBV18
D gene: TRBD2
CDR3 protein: CASSPLSGTDYEQYF
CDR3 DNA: TGTGCCAGCTCACCTCTTAGCGGGACGGACTACGAGCAGTACTTC

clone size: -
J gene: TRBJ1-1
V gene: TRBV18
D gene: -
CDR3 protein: CASSGTHLGTEAFF
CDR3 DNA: TGTGCCAGCTCAGGGACACATTTGGGCACTGAAGCTTTCTTT

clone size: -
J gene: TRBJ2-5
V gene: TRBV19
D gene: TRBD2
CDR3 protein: CASSKIAGEGKETQYF
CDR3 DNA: TGTGCCAGTAGTAAGATAGCGGGAGAGGGGAAAGAGACCCAGTACTTC

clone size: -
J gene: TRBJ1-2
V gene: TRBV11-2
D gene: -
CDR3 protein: CASSLGGTDYGYTF
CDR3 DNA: TGTGCCAGCAGCTTGGGCGGGACGGATTATGGCTACACCTTC

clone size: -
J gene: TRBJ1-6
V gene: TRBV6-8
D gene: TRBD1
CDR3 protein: CASRGDRGRYSPLHF
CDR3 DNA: TGTGCCAGCAGAGGGGACAGGGGGCGGTATTCACCCCTCCACTTT

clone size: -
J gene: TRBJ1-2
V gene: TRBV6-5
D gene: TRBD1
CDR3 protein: CASSYSVTGDYGYTF
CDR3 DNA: TGTGCCAGCAGTTACTCAGTCACAGGGGACTATGGCTACACCTTC

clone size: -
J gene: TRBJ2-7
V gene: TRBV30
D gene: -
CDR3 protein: CAWRSGQTYEQYF
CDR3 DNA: TGTGCCTGGAGATCCGGACAGACCTACGAGCAGTACTTC

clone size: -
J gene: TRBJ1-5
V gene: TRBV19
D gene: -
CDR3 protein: CASSNGGGNQPQHF
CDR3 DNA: TGTGCCAGTAGTAATGGGGGCGGCAATCAGCCCCAGCATTTT

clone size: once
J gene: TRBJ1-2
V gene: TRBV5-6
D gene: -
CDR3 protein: CASSFPGQPADGYTF
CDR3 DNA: TGTGCCAGCAGCTTTCCGGGTCAGCCAGCTGATGGCTACACCTTC

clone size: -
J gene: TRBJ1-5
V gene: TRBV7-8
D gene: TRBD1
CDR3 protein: CASSFYSGQGAVFSNQPQHF
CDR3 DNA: TGTGCCAGCAGCTTTTATTCCGGACAGGGGGCGGTTTTTAGCAATCAGCCCCAGCATTTT

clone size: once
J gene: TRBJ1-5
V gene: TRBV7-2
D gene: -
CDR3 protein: CASSLRTIDQPQHF
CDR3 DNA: TGTGCCAGCAGCTTAAGGACAATCGACCAGCCCCAGCATTTT

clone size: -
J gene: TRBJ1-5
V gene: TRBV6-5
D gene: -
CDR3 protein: CASSYGRLNQPQHF
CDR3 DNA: TGTGCCAGCAGTTACGGCAGGCTCAATCAGCCCCAGCATTTT

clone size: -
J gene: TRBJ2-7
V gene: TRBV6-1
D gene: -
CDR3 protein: CASSEEQANPYEQYF
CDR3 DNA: TGTGCCAGCAGTGAAGAACAGGCAAACCCCTACGAGCAGTACTTC

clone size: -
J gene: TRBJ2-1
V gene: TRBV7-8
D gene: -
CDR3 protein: CASRGLYYNEQFF
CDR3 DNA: TGTGCCAGCAGGGGACTCTATTACAATGAGCAGTTCTTC

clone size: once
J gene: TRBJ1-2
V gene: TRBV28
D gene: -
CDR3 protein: CASSDRNYGYTF
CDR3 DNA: TGTGCCAGCAGTGACAGGAACTATGGCTACACCTTC

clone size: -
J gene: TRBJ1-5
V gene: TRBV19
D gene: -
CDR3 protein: CASTPILDSGGNQPQHF
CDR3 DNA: TGTGCCAGTACCCCGATACTTGACAGTGGGGGCAATCAGCCCCAGCATTTT

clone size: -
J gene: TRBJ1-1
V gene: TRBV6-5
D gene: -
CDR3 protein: CASSLDRNTEAFF
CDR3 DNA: TGTGCCAGCAGCTTGGACAGGAACACTGAAGCTTTCTTT

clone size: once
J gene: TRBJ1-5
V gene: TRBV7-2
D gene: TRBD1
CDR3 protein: CASSLVGTGAGSQPQHF
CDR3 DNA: TGTGCCAGCAGCTTAGTGGGGACAGGGGCGGGGAGTCAGCCCCAGCATTTT

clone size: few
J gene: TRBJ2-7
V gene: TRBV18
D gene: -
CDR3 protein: CASSPPLDLGGEQYF
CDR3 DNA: TGTGCCAGCTCACCACCTTTGGACTTGGGGGGCGAGCAGTACTTC

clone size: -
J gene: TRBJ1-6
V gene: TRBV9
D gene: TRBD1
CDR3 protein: CASSPSRQGMRTYNSPLHF
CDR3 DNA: TGTGCCAGCAGCCCGTCAAGACAGGGTATGAGGACCTATAATTCACCCCTCCACTTT

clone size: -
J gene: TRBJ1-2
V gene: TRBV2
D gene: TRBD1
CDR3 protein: CASIVTGAWVGYTF
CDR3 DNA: TGTGCCAGCATAGTTACAGGGGCCTGGGTTGGCTACACCTTC

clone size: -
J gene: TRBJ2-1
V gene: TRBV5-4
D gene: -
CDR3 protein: CASSYERANNEQFF
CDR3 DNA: TGTGCCAGCAGCTATGAGAGGGCCAACAATGAGCAGTTCTTC

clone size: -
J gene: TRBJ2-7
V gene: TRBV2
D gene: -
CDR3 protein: CASTEGVSAGKDEQYF
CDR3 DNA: TGTGCCAGCACCGAAGGGGTTTCGGCTGGAAAAGACGAGCAGTACTTC

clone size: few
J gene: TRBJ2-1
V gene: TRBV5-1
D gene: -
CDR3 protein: CASSLPGANEQFF
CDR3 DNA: TGCGCCAGCAGCTTACCAGGGGCCAATGAGCAGTTCTTC

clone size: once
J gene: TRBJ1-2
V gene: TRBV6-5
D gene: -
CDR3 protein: CASSYAPAGYGYTF
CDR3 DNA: TGTGCCAGCAGTTACGCCCCGGCCGGGTATGGCTACACCTTC

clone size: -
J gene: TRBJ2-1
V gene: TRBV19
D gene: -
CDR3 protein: CASSRSTGPYNEQFF
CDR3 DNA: TGTGCCAGTAGTCGCTCTACAGGGCCGTACAATGAGCAGTTCTTC

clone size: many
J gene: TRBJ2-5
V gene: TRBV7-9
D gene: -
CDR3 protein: CASSLRVQETQYF
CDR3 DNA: TGTGCCAGCAGCTTACGGGTTCAAGAGACCCAGTACTTC

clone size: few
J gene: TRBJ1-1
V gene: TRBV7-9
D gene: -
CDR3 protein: CASSLSVGGTEAFF
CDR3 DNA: TGTGCCAGCAGCTTATCGGTCGGGGGCACTGAAGCTTTCTTT

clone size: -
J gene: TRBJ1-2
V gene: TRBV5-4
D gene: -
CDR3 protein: CASSWGGSSNYGYTF
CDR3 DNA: TGTGCCAGCAGCTGGGGGGGGAGCAGTAACTATGGCTACACCTTC

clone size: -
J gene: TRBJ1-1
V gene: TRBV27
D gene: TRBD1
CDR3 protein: CASSFTGGTEAFF
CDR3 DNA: TGTGCCAGCAGTTTCACAGGGGGCACTGAAGCTTTCTTT

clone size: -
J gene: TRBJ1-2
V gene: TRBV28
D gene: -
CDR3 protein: CASRQGPWGYTF
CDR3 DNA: TGTGCCAGCAGGCAGGGCCCATGGGGCTACACCTTC

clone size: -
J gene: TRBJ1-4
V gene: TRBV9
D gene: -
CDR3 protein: CASSASVGEDEKLFF
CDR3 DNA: TGTGCCAGCAGCGCTTCTGTGGGGGAGGATGAAAAACTGTTTTTT

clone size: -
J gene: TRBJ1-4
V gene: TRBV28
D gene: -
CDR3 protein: CASSYLNEKLFF
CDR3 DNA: TGTGCCAGCAGTTATTTAAATGAAAAACTGTTTTTT

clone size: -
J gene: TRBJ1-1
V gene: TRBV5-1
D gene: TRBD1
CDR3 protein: CATRWDRNTEAFF
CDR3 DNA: TGCGCCACCCGTTGGGACAGGAACACTGAAGCTTTCTTT

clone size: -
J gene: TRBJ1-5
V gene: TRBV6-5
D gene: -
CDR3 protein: CASSYRGGGQPQHF
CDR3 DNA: TGTGCCAGCAGTTACAGGGGGGGAGGTCAGCCCCAGCATTTT

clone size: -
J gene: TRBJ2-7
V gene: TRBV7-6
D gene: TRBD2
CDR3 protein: CASSFLSGGVSYEQYF
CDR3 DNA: TGTGCCAGCAGCTTCCTTAGCGGGGGGGTCTCCTACGAGCAGTACTTC

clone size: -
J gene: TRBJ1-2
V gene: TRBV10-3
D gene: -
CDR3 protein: CAISDPDRTIYGYTF
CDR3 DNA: TGTGCCATCAGTGACCCCGACAGGACGATCTATGGCTACACCTTC

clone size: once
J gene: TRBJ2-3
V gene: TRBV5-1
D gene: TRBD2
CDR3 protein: CASSSLAGGNTDTQYF
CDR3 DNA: TGCGCCAGCAGCTCGCTAGCGGGGGGGAACACAGATACGCAGTATTTT

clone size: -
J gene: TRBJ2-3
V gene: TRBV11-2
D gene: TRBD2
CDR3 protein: CASSLDPPGLAGGADTQYF
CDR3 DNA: TGTGCCAGCAGCTTAGATCCCCCGGGACTAGCGGGGGGAGCAGATACGCAGTATTTT

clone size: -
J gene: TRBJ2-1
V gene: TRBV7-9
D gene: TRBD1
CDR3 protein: CASSPTYRGLFHNEQFF
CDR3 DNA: TGTGCCAGCAGCCCGACCTACAGGGGTCTGTTCCACAATGAGCAGTTCTTC

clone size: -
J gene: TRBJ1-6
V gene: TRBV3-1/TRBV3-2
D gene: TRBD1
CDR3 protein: CASSPEVRGTYNSPLHF
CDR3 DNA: TGTGCCAGCAGCCCAGAGGTCAGGGGGACCTATAATTCACCCCTCCACTTT

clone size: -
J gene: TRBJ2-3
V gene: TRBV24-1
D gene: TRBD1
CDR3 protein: CATSSGTGGTDTQYF
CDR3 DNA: TGTGCCACCAGTTCCGGGACAGGGGGAACAGATACGCAGTATTTT

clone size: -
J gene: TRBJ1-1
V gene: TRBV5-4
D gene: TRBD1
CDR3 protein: CASSPTGVGTEAFF
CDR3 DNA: TGTGCCAGCAGCCCGACAGGGGTGGGCACTGAAGCTTTCTTT

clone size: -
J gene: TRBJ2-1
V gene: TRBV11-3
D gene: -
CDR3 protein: CASSSLGVLSYNEQFF
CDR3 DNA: TGTGCCAGCAGCTCCCTCGGGGTCCTCTCCTACAATGAGCAGTTCTTC

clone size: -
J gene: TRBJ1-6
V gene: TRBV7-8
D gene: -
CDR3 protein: CASSPDISSYNSPLHF
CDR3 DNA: TGTGCCAGCAGCCCGGACATTAGCTCCTATAATTCACCCCTCCACTTT

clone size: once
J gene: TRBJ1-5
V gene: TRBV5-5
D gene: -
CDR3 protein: CASSFDTQPQHF
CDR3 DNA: TGTGCCAGCAGCTTTGATACACAGCCCCAGCATTTT

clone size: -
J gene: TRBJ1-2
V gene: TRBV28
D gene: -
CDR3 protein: CASRADSYGYTF
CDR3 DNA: TGTGCCAGCAGGGCAGACAGCTATGGCTACACCTTC

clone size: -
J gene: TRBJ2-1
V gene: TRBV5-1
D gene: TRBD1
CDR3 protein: CASSLPGQGNEQFF
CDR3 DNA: TGCGCCAGCAGCTTACCGGGACAGGGCAATGAGCAGTTCTTC

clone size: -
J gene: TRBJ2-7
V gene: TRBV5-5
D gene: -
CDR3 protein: CASSLDRVLSYEQYF
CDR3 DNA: TGTGCCAGCAGCTTGGACAGGGTCCTCTCCTACGAGCAGTACTTC

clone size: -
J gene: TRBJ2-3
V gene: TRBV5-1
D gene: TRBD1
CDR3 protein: CASSFRGVRTGYTDTQYF
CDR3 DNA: TGCGCCAGCAGCTTTAGGGGGGTTCGGACAGGGTACACAGATACGCAGTATTTT

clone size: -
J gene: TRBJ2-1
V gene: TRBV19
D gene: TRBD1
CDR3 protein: CASRITGTGSYNEQFF
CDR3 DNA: TGTGCCAGTAGGATTACCGGGACAGGGTCCTACAATGAGCAGTTCTTC

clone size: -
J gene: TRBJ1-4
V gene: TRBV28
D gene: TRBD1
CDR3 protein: CASTGRQGGEKLFF
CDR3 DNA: TGTGCCAGCACCGGTCGACAGGGAGGCGAAAAACTGTTTTTT

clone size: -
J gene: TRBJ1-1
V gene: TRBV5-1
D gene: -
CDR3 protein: CASSLGTDNTEAFF
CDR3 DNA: TGCGCCAGCAGCTTGGGCACAGATAACACTGAAGCTTTCTTT

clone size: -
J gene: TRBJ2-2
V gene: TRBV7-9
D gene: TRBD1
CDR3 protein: CASSLPGGDGGELFF
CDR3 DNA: TGTGCCAGCAGCCTACCAGGGGGCGACGGCGGGGAGCTGTTTTTT

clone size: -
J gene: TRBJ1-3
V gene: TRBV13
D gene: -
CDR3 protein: CASSFRSSGNTIYF
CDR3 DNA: TGTGCCAGCAGCTTTAGATCCTCTGGAAACACCATATATTTT

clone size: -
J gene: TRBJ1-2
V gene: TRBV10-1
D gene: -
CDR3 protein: CASSETGSYGYTF
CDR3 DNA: TGCGCCAGCAGTGAGACAGGCAGCTATGGCTACACCTTC

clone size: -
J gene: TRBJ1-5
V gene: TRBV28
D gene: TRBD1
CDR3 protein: CASRTDRENQPQHF
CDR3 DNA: TGTGCCAGCAGAACCGACAGGGAAAATCAGCCCCAGCATTTT

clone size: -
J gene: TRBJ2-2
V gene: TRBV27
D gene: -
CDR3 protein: CASSLGGGNGELFF
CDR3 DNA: TGTGCCAGCAGTCTGGGAGGAGGGAACGGGGAGCTGTTTTTT

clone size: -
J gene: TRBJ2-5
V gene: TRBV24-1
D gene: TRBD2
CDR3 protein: CATSDLLLSGRKQETQYF
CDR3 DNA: TGTGCCACCAGTGATTTGCTACTTAGCGGGAGAAAACAAGAGACCCAGTACTTC